Sequencing of this T cell receptor beta chain was carried out in a study of monozygotic twins with inflammatory bowel disease. Findings of the study overall: The analysis did not separate different T cell subtypes. The data gave no support to a single strong IBD-associated signal or clonotype.

Regarding this clonotype: What it binds is unknown.

The germline V gene encodes CDR1 MNHNS and CDR2 SASEGT. This CDR3 comprises 13 residues. Each CDR3 protein gets one entry in TCRdb, which reprocessed the 5' RACE reads and gives no DNA. This table lists approximately 380,000 distinct CDR3 sequences. The source material was blood. This chain links TRBV6-1 with TRBJ1-1. The origin of this receptor is a human donor with ulcerative colitis or Crohn's disease, or a healthy co-twin of an affected twin (not recorded which). CDR3 sequence: CASSELNPQRAFF.